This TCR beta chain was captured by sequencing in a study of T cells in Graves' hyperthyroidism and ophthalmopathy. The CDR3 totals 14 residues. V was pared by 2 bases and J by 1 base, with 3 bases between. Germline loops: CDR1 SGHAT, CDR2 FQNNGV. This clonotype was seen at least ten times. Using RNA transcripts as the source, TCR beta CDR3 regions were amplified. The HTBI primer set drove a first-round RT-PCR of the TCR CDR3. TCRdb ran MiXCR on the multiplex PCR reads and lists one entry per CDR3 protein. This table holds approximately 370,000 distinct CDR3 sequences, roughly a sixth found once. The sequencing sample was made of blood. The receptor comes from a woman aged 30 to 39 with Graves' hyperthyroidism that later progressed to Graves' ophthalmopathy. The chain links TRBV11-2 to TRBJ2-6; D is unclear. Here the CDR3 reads CASSLLSGANVLTF. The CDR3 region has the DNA TGTGCCAGCAGCTTACTATCTGGGGCCAACGTCCTGACTTTC.